This is a list of T cell receptor beta chains from one sample in a study of human T cells and chemical hapten exposure. TCRdb used MiXCR to reprocess the RACE reads, holding one entry per CDR3 protein. The data contain over 300,000 distinct CDR3 sequences, roughly 5.3% of them singletons. This sample comprised whole blood, obtained in connection with sensitization to the hapten diphenylcyclopropenone (DPC). The origin of the receptors is a woman in her forties or fifties with alopecia areata. Some clones in this sample may be carry-over from other donors' samples. CDR3s include the opening cysteine and the closing phenylalanine or tryptophan. The order of the fields is D gene, V gene, clone size, J gene, CDR3 protein, CDR3 DNA. The D gene is left open where the match is weak. Clone size, where shown, is once, few, many, or a class for clones that have expanded.

-	TRBV29-1	-	TRBJ1-2	CSVASPGSNYGYTF	TGCAGCGTTGCGTCTCCCGGATCTAACTATGGCTACACCTTC
-	TRBV20-1	few	TRBJ2-3	CSAKIPSTDTQYF	TGCAGTGCTAAAATCCCGAGCACAGATACGCAGTATTTT
-	TRBV3-1	few	TRBJ1-2	CASSQIPLGQGNYGYTF	TGTGCCAGCAGCCAAATACCGCTGGGGCAGGGGAACTATGGCTACACCTTC
TRBD1	TRBV12-3/TRBV12-4	few	TRBJ1-2	CASRGTDYGYTF	TGTGCCAGCAGGGGGACAGATTATGGCTACACCTTC
-	TRBV28	-	TRBJ1-1	CASSIAIRGTEAFF	TGTGCCAGCAGCATCGCCATTCGGGGCACTGAAGCTTTCTTT
-	TRBV12-3/TRBV12-4	-	TRBJ1-1	CASSILSLGAFF	TGTGCCAGCAGTATACTCTCACTCGGAGCTTTCTTT
TRBD2	TRBV10-3	many	TRBJ2-3	CAISEPSGVTDTQYF	TGTGCCATCAGTGAGCCTAGCGGGGTCACAGATACGCAGTATTTT
-	TRBV6-6	many	TRBJ2-5	CASRDSATETQYF	TGTGCCAGCAGGGACAGCGCAACTGAGACCCAGTACTTC
TRBD1	TRBV27	many	TRBJ1-5	CASSLGGQDQPQHF	TGTGCCAGCAGTTTAGGGGGACAGGATCAGCCCCAGCATTTT
-	TRBV7-3	many	TRBJ2-1	CASSFDLGNEQFF	TGTGCCAGCAGCTTCGACCTGGGGAATGAGCAGTTCTTC
-	TRBV12-3/TRBV12-4	many	TRBJ2-3	CASSLAGAADTQYF	TGTGCCAGCAGTTTGGCGGGGGCGGCAGATACGCAGTATTTT
-	TRBV3-1	few	TRBJ2-2	CASSHSSPRGGELFF	TGTGCCAGCAGCCATTCAAGCCCTAGGGGTGGGGAGCTGTTTTTT
TRBD1	TRBV6-5	few	TRBJ1-2	CASSRFRGDLGYTF	TGTGCCAGCAGTCGCTTCAGGGGGGATCTCGGCTACACCTTC
-	TRBV11-2	many	TRBJ2-1	CASSLSSVSSYNEQFF	TGTGCCAGCAGCTTATCGTCGGTTAGCTCCTACAATGAGCAGTTCTTC
-	TRBV18	-	TRBJ2-2	CASSPRFQTGELFF	TGTGCCAGCTCACCTCGCTTTCAAACCGGGGAGCTGTTTTTT
-	TRBV28	many	TRBJ1-4	CASSLLKEKLFF	TGTGCCAGCAGTTTGTTGAAGGAAAAACTGTTTTTT
-	TRBV12-3/TRBV12-4	-	TRBJ1-2	CASSLNGYSYGYTF	TGTGCCAGCAGTTTGAACGGTTACTCCTATGGCTACACCTTC
TRBD2	TRBV29-1	-	TRBJ2-3	CSVDPGLAGVTDTQYF	TGCAGCGTTGATCCGGGACTAGCGGGGGTGACAGATACGCAGTATTTT
-	TRBV4-1	-	TRBJ1-1	CASSQDKLLNTEAFF	TGCGCCAGCAGCCAGGACAAGCTGCTGAACACTGAAGCTTTCTTT
TRBD2	TRBV11-2	few	TRBJ2-3	CASSPSGSSADTQYF	TGTGCCAGCAGCCCTAGCGGGAGTTCAGCAGATACGCAGTATTTT
-	TRBV6-2/TRBV6-3	few	TRBJ1-1	CASSYWTEGRSEAFF	TGTGCCAGCAGTTATTGGACCGAGGGGCGGTCTGAAGCTTTCTTT
-	TRBV28	-	TRBJ1-4	CASSGLGVQEKLFF	TGTGCCAGCAGTGGCCTAGGGGTTCAGGAAAAACTGTTTTTT
-	TRBV7-8	few	TRBJ2-4	CASSLALDLWRPNIQYF	TGTGCCAGCAGCTTAGCGCTTGACCTCTGGAGGCCAAACATTCAGTACTTC
TRBD2	TRBV29-1	many	TRBJ2-2	CSGLGLAGAAGELFF	TGCAGCGGACTGGGACTAGCGGGGGCCGCTGGGGAGCTGTTTTTT
-	TRBV5-1	-	TRBJ2-5	CASSSGGREETQYF	TGCGCCAGCAGCTCCGGGGGGCGGGAAGAGACCCAGTACTTC
TRBD1	TRBV24-1	-	TRBJ2-3	CATSARTGITDTQYF	TGTGCCACCAGTGCCCGGACAGGGATTACAGATACGCAGTATTTT
-	TRBV7-3	-	TRBJ2-5	CASSLNRVETQYF	TGTGCCAGCAGCTTAAACAGGGTGGAGACCCAGTACTTC
TRBD1	TRBV5-1	many	TRBJ2-7	CASSGGTGVDEQYF	TGCGCCAGCAGTGGCGGGACAGGGGTAGACGAGCAGTACTTC
-	TRBV9	few	TRBJ2-2	CASSVESIYTGELFF	TGTGCCAGCAGCGTAGAGTCTATCTACACCGGGGAGCTGTTTTTT
-	TRBV20-1	-	TRBJ1-6	CSAYPRGFYNSPLHF	TGCAGTGCTTATCCCCGCGGATTCTATAATTCACCCCTCCACTTT
-	TRBV5-1	many	TRBJ2-2	CASSFPTSGELFF	TGCGCCAGCAGCTTCCCGACGTCCGGGGAGCTGTTTTTT
TRBD2	TRBV2	many	TRBJ2-7	CATSASGSSYEQYF	TGTGCCACTTCGGCTAGCGGGAGCTCCTACGAGCAGTACTTC
-	TRBV4-1	many	TRBJ1-1	CATRRGTEAFF	TGCGCCACCCGTCGGGGGACTGAAGCTTTCTTT
TRBD2	TRBV6-2/TRBV6-3	-	TRBJ2-1	CASSYAAGGKQFF	TGTGCCAGCAGTTACGCGGCGGGAGGGAAGCAGTTCTTC
-	TRBV20-1	many	TRBJ2-6	CSARAEGAVNVLTF	TGCAGTGCTAGGGCGGAGGGGGCCGTCAACGTCCTGACTTTC
-	TRBV6-1	many	TRBJ2-2	CASSENGPGELFF	TGTGCCAGCAGTGAAAATGGGCCCGGGGAGCTGTTTTTT
-	TRBV6-5	few	TRBJ1-2	CASTIHPNYGYTF	TGTGCCAGCACTATACATCCTAACTATGGCTACACCTTC
TRBD2	TRBV6-5	many	TRBJ2-1	CASTRTSGSHNEQFF	TGTGCCAGCACCCGGACTAGCGGGAGCCACAATGAGCAGTTCTTC